One sample yielded the 30 T cell receptor beta chains listed below, sequenced in a study of blood T cells in healthy people across ages. A sample-barcoded 5' primer and a J-beta primer mix were used in a second PCR of roughly 7 to 11 cycles. Each CDR3 protein is one row after TCRdb ran MiXCR on the 5' RACE reads. The sample holds some 920,000 distinct CDR3 sequences, 51% seen once. Sample: blood. The receptors stem from a woman aged 55-70 years in good health.

V and J are TRBV6-1 and TRBJ2-1, with 8 bases matching TRBD2. Trimming took 1 base from V and 2 from J; bases not matched to a gene: 1. The germline V gene encodes CDR1 MNHNS and CDR2 SASEGT. The CDR3 length is 15 residues. The CDR3 here is CASSEVAGTYNEQFF. DNA for the CDR3: TGTGCCAGCAGTGAAGTAGCGGGAACCTACAATGAGCAGTTCTTC.

The V call is TRBV4-2, the J call TRBJ2-7; D gene uncertain. CDR1 LGHNA and CDR2 YNFKEQ come from the germline V gene. The germline V and J ends were trimmed by 4 bases and 0 bases, with 13 bases remaining between them. The CDR3 has 15 amino acids. CDR3 region: CASSLAAASSYEQYF. In DNA form, the CDR3 reads TGTGCCAGCAGCCTGGCGGCTGCAAGCTCCTACGAGCAGTACTTC.

The gene calls are TRBV20-1 and TRBJ1-2, with TRBD1 identical over 8 bases. The V gene end was trimmed by 0 bases and the J gene end by 8 bases; junction bases not matched to a gene: 8. The CDR3 sequence is 14 residues long. Germline V gene sequence: CDR1 DFQATT, CDR2 SNEGSKA (reference sequence). CDR3 amino acids: CSARDIVRGHGYTF. CDR3 bases: TGCAGTGCTAGAGATATTGTCAGGGGGCACGGCTACACCTTC.

This clonotype has just a few counts. The rearrangement joins TRBV28 to TRBJ2-1; D is unresolved. CDR1 is MDHEN, CDR2 SYDVKM, per germline. This CDR3 is 14 amino acids long. V was trimmed by 9 bases and J by 0 bases, leaving 12 bases between them. CDR3 amino acids: CASQGYSSYNEQFF. The DNA of the CDR3 is TGTGCCAGTCAAGGCTATAGCTCCTACAATGAGCAGTTCTTC.

This chain uses TRBV2 with TRBJ2-7, with TRBD2 matching 10 bases. Germline V lookup: CDR1 SNHLY, CDR2 FYNNEI. The CDR3 is 14 amino acids. J lost 7 bases, V lost 4 bases, and 7 bases had no gene match. The CDR3 DNA reads as TGTGCCAGCAGTGGGACTAGCGGAAAAAGGGAGCAGTACTTC. Its translation is CASSGTSGKREQYF.

This clonotype came up a few times. The CDR3 coding sequence is TGCAGTGCTAGAGGCCCGGGACAGGCGATCTACGAGCAGTACTTC. Translation gives CSARGPGQAIYEQYF. This chain uses TRBV20-1 with TRBJ2-5; 8 bases are a match to TRBD1. The DNA end is more similar to TRBJ2-7, so the J call may be wrong. This CDR3 comprises 15 residues. Looked up from germline, CDR1 is DFQATT and CDR2 is SNEGSKA (reference sequence).

Only one count was recorded for this clonotype. The V gene is TRBV28, the J gene TRBJ2-4, with D perhaps TRBD1 or TRBD2 (5 bases each). The CDR3 length is 18 residues. Looked up from germline, CDR1 is MDHEN and CDR2 is SYDVKM. V lost 6 bases to trimming and J lost 0 bases, with 21 bases between them. The CDR3 reads CASSPLGRTLLAKNIQYF. The CDR3, as DNA: TGTGCCAGCAGCCCCCTGGGACGGACATTACTAGCCAAAAACATTCAGTACTTC.

The rearrangement joins TRBV25-1 to TRBJ1-2, with a weak D call TRBD1 (5 bases). Between the trimmed V and J ends, which lost 4 bases and 4 bases, there was a span of 13 bases. Germline V gene data show CDR1 as MGHDK and CDR2 as SYGVNS. The CDR3 totals 14 residues. In DNA form, the CDR3 reads TGTGCCAGCAGTGTATCCGGGACGGGCTATGGCTACACCTTC. It codes for CASSVSGTGYGYTF.

V and J are TRBV12-3 or TRBV12-4 and TRBJ1-3; 9 bases are a match to TRBD1. This CDR3 comprises 15 residues. V shed 3 bases and J 4 bases; nucleotides not matched to a gene: 4. In DNA form, the CDR3 reads TGTGCCAGCAGTTTGGCGACAGGGGGAGGAAACACCATATATTTT. Translating it yields CASSLATGGGNTIYF.

This chain uses TRBV5-1 with TRBJ2-5; 8 bases line up with TRBD2. Trimming took 4 bases from V and 5 from J; bases not matched to a gene: 19. CDR3 length: 18 residues. Germline loops: CDR1 SGHRS, CDR2 YFSETQ. For the CDR3, the DNA is TGCGCCAGCAGCCACACCTTAAGCGGGAGTCGAGAAGGGGAGACCCAGTACTTC. It is translated as CASSHTLSGSREGETQYF.

This chain uses TRBV5-1 with TRBJ2-3; 7 bases line up with TRBD1. This CDR3 has 15 amino acids. Germline lookup yields CDR1 SGHRS and CDR2 YFSETQ. V was clipped by 4 bases and J by 4 bases; unmatched bases: 9. The CDR3 loop is CASSIDRVRPDTQYF. The CDR3 coding sequence is TGCGCCAGCAGCATAGACAGGGTTCGTCCAGATACGCAGTATTTT. The variable domain in full, completed from reference TRBV5-1 and TRBJ2-3, reads KAGVTQTPRYLIKTRGQQVTLSCSPISGHRSVSWYQQTPGQGLQFLFEYFSETQRNKGNFPGRFSGRQFSNSRSEMNVSTLELGDSALYLCASSIDRVRPDTQYFGPGTRLTVL.

The chain links TRBV18 to TRBJ1-2; no firm D call. The V gene's germline CDR1 is KGHSH and CDR2 LQKENI. CDR3 length: 14 residues. Trimming left V 2 bases short and J 4 bases short, with 11 bases between. CDR3 sequence reads: CASSPGTASYGYTF. The CDR3 DNA follows: TGTGCCAGCTCACCAGGTACAGCTAGCTATGGCTACACCTTC.

The DNA for the CDR3 is TGCGCCAGCAGCCAAGATCTAGCGGGAGTACCTAATACGCAGTATTTT. Its protein product is CASSQDLAGVPNTQYF. V usage is TRBV4-1 and J usage is TRBJ2-3; 10 bases fit TRBD2. The germline V gene has CDR1 MGHRA and CDR2 YSYEKL. This CDR3 has 16 residues. The trim removed 0 bases at V and 7 bases at J, leaving 7 bases unmatched.

Details on this clonotype: At one of its ends the junction is not consistent with the germline gene, which may arise from a read error. J is TRBJ2-7 and V is TRBV5-1, with 7 bases matching TRBD2. The CDR3 contains 15 residues. Germline-derived CDR1 and CDR2 are SGHRS and YFSETQ. CDR3 loop: CASSPTLAVSYGQYF. In DNA form, the CDR3 reads TGCGCCAGCAGCCCCACGCTAGCGGTCTCCTACGGGCAGTACTTC. Based on the CDR3 plus reference TRBV5-1 and TRBJ2-7, the full variable domain is KAGVTQTPRYLIKTRGQQVTLSCSPISGHRSVSWYQQTPGQGLQFLFEYFSETQRNKGNFPGRFSGRQFSNSRSEMNVSTLELGDSALYLCASSPTLAVSYGQYFGPGTRLTVT.

The V and J genes are TRBV6-5 and TRBJ1-4; 7 bases align to TRBD1. The CDR3 is made up of 16 amino acids. CDR1 is MNHEY, CDR2 SVGAGI, per germline. V lost 2 bases, J lost 10 bases, and 13 bases stayed unmatched. The CDR3 DNA follows: TGTGCCAGCAGTTACGCGACAGGGCGTTTGTACGGAAAACTGTTTTTT. It codes for CASSYATGRLYGKLFF.

The J gene is TRBJ1-5, the V gene TRBV7-9, with unresolved D. V gave up 2 bases and J gave up 4 bases, with 9 bases separating them. In germline, CDR1 is SEHNR, CDR2 FQNEAQ (reference sequence). The CDR3 runs to 14 residues. CDR3: CASSLSQVNQPQHF. The CDR3 nucleotides read TGTGCCAGCAGCTTAAGTCAAGTTAATCAGCCCCAGCATTTT.

This clonotype was counted a single time. This chain uses TRBV6-2 or TRBV6-3 with TRBJ2-6; the match to TRBD1 covers 9 bases. The CDR3 sequence is 21 residues long. Losses at the gene ends were 4 bases for V and 0 bases for J; bases not matched to a gene: 16. Germline lookup yields CDR1 MNHEY and CDR2 SVGEGT. The CDR3 is CASSSNFGTGTYRSGANVLTF. DNA of the CDR3: TGTGCCAGCAGTTCCAACTTCGGGACAGGGACTTACCGCTCTGGGGCCAACGTCCTGACTTTC.

This chain connects TRBV20-1 to TRBJ1-2, with a possible D match to TRBD1 (5 bases). CDR3 length equals 14 residues. From germline, CDR1 is DFQATT and CDR2 SNEGSKA (reference sequence). Deletions cut 6 bases from V and 8 bases from J, with 22 bases between. The CDR3, as DNA: TGCAGTGCCCCGCCCAGGGTAGTCTTAAGCGGCTACACCTTC. This gives the protein CSAPPRVVLSGYTF.

This clonotype showed up just a few times. J is TRBJ2-1 and V is TRBV7-3, with TRBD2 identical over 9 bases. Per germline, CDR1 SGHTA and CDR2 FQGTGA. This CDR3 comprises 15 residues. Trimming removed 5 bases from V and 7 bases from J; junction bases left unmatched: 9. The CDR3 region has the DNA TGTGCCAGCAGCCTTGTAGCGGGAGCTGGGAATGAGCAGTTCTTC. Its protein is CASSLVAGAGNEQFF.

The rearrangement uses TRBV6-6 and TRBJ1-4; D uncertain. Trimming left V 0 bases short and J 12 bases short, with 8 bases between. The CDR3 totals 12 residues. The V gene's germline CDR1 is MNHNY and CDR2 SVGAGI (reference sequence). CDR3 loop: CASSYSVQELFF. The CDR3 nucleotides read TGTGCCAGCAGTTACTCTGTGCAGGAACTGTTTTTT.

This clonotype was seen a handful of times. The rearrangement uses TRBV15 and TRBJ1-1; D not resolved. The CDR3 is 13 amino acids. Germline V gene sequence: CDR1 LNHNV, CDR2 YYDKDF (reference sequence). The V end was cut by 3 bases, the J end by 0 bases, with 5 bases between. CDR3 amino acids: CATSRSLNTEAFF. CDR3 sequence (DNA): TGTGCCACCAGCAGGTCGTTGAACACTGAAGCTTTCTTT.

J is TRBJ2-7 and V is TRBV29-1; 8 positions agree with TRBD2. The CDR3 is 14 amino acids. V shed 7 bases and J 2 bases; nucleotides not matched to a gene: 10. Germline CDR1 and CDR2: SQVTM and ANQGSEA. In DNA, the CDR3 is TGCAGCGCCGCGGGGGGTGTTCAAGCCTACGAGCAGTACTTC. It specifies CSAAGGVQAYEQYF.

This clonotype was counted many times. V is TRBV7-2 and J is TRBJ2-7, with D perhaps matching TRBD2 (6 bases). Trimming removed 5 bases from V and 2 bases from J, with 16 bases in between. The CDR3 extends over 15 amino acids. Germline V gene data show CDR1 as SGHTA and CDR2 as FQGNSA. The chain's CDR3 is CASSPPRAGTYEQYF. The CDR3 region has the DNA TGTGCCAGCAGCCCGCCCCGGGCGGGAACCTACGAGCAGTACTTC.

Details on this clonotype: It is likely a read error, because the conserved phenylalanine at the end of the CDR3 is missing. The gene calls are TRBV2 and TRBJ2-7; TRBD2 matches 11 bases. Germline assignment: CDR1 SNHLY and CDR2 FYNNEI. V dropped 5 bases and J dropped 3; count of bases not matched to a gene: 9. The CDR3 covers 16 residues. The CDR3 loop is CASSLRKLAGGYEQYL. CDR3 DNA sequence: TGTGCCAGCAGTCTTCGAAAGCTAGCGGGAGGCTACGAGCAGTACTTA.

This clonotype was seen only a few times. This chain connects TRBV5-1 to TRBJ2-1, with D hard to call. V was trimmed by 4 bases and J by 6 bases, leaving 11 bases between them. The CDR3 has 13 residues. CDR1 SGHRS and CDR2 YFSETQ come from the germline V gene. The CDR3 reads CASSPTSGNEQFF. CDR3 coding DNA: TGCGCCAGCAGCCCGACCTCAGGCAATGAGCAGTTCTTC.

J is TRBJ2-6 and V is TRBV7-6; D ambiguous. The V and J ends lost 2 bases and 0 bases respectively, with 8 bases between them. This CDR3 contains 16 residues. Germline V lookup: CDR1 SGHVS, CDR2 FNYEAQ. The CDR3 DNA follows: TGTGCCAGCAGCTTACCCCGTCACTCTGGGGCCAACGTCCTGACTTTC. It is translated as CASSLPRHSGANVLTF. Drawing the rest from reference TRBV7-6 and TRBJ2-6, the complete variable domain is GAGVSQSPRYKVTKRGQDVALRCDPISGHVSLYWYRQALGQGPEFLTYFNYEAQQDKSGLPNDRFSAERPEGSISTLTIQRTEQRDSAMYRCASSLPRHSGANVLTFGAGSRLTVL.

The chain carries TRBV20-1 and TRBJ2-7; TRBD2 agrees at 10 bases. CDR3 length: 14 amino acids. The J segment lost 3 bases and the V segment lost 5 bases, leaving 7 bases of the junction unmatched. Germline lookup yields CDR1 DFQATT and CDR2 SNEGSKA (reference sequence). The CDR3 loop is CSAPYTSGVYEQYF. The CDR3 DNA follows: TGCAGTGCTCCCTACACTAGCGGGGTCTACGAGCAGTACTTC.

The CDR3 loop is CASSLEGAPYEQYF. For the CDR3, the DNA is TGTGCCAGCAGCTTAGAAGGCGCCCCCTACGAGCAGTACTTC. V usage is TRBV7-9 and J usage is TRBJ2-4; D not resolved. The J call may not be correct, given that the DNA end is closer to TRBJ2-7. The CDR3 totals 14 residues. Germline CDR1 SEHNR, CDR2 FQNEAQ (reference sequence).

The gene calls are TRBV3-1 and TRBJ2-5; 8 bases match TRBD1. Germline assignment: CDR1 LGHDT and CDR2 YNNKEL (reference sequence). This CDR3 region has 18 residues. V was clipped by 2 bases and J by 0 bases; unmatched bases: 11. The DNA of the CDR3 is TGTGCCAGCAGCCAAAAGGGTACCGGGACAGGACACCAAGAGACCCAGTACTTC. Protein sequence: CASSQKGTGTGHQETQYF.

The V and J genes are TRBV7-2 and TRBJ2-3; D uncertain. The V and J ends lost 3 bases and 1 base respectively, with 11 bases between them. This CDR3 has 15 residues. CDR1 and CDR2 (germline): SGHTA, FQGNSA. The CDR3 DNA is TGTACCAGCAGCTTGATGAGAAGGCGCACAGATACGCAGTATTTT. The encoded protein is CTSSLMRRRTDTQYF.